This T cell receptor beta chain stems from a study of blood T cell repertoires in COVID-19. Study-level background: Sites in the United States, Italy and Spain provided acute and convalescent COVID-19 samples.

Profiling relied on immunoSEQ multiplex PCR, and the TCRdb table lists in-frame clones only, not all of them. The table has under 200,000 clones, 88% seen once. The CDR3 consists of 13 residues. CDR1 and CDR2 from the germline V gene are LGHNT and FRNRAP. Deletions cut 6 bases from V and 11 bases from J, with 14 bases between. The sample consisted of peripheral blood. This clonotype was sampled from a man aged 35-49 years with active or convalescent COVID-19. The V call is TRBV12-5, the J call TRBJ1-6, with a weak D call TRBD1 (5 bases). The CDR3: CASGPTGLTPLHF. The DNA of the CDR3 is TGTGCTAGTGGACCTACGGGACTTACACCCCTCCACTTT. Full variable domain (remainder filled in from reference TRBV12-5 and TRBJ1-6): DARVTQTPRHKVTEMGQEVTMRCQPILGHNTVFWYRQTMMQGLELLAYFRNRAPLDDSGMPKDRFSAEMPDATLATLKIQPSEPRDSAVYFCASGPTGLTPLHFGNGTRLTVT.